This T cell receptor beta chain came from a study of blood T cell repertoires in COVID-19 (dated by TCRdb to 2019 to 2021). For the wider study: Samples from collaborators originated in the United States, Italy and Spain and spanned both the acute and convalescent phases of COVID-19. Deeply sampled blood TCRbeta repertoires from subjects exposed to, actively infected with, or recovered from COVID-19 were included in the dataset. The samples were drawn from two sources: the first 160 participants of the ongoing ImmuneRACE study, and over 1,000 subjects contributed by 6 global collaborators. HLA class I and class II types, where available, came from metadata supplied by the sample provider rather than from assay-based typing. The material from the prospective study consisted of cDNA or gDNA derived from T cells, B-cell-depleted T cells, or PBMCs. The repertoires were released in a freely available public database intended as a resource for research on the immune response to SARS-CoV-2. A de-identified subject ID, COVID-19 status, age in years and sex were almost always included in the sample metadata. Overall study results and their limits: The quantity of clinical and demographic metadata differed by source and by participant and was supplied without curation.

Collaborating institutions collected whole blood in K2EDTA tubes following their own protocols. For TCRbeta analysis, collaborator samples were shipped as frozen whole blood, as isolated PBMCs, or as DNA extracted from either sample type. Cut back by 0 bases and 1 base, the V and J ends lie 11 bases apart. The germline V gene (reference sequence) supplies CDR1 LNHNV and CDR2 YYDKDF. Taken from cysteine to phenylalanine, the CDR3 has 16 residues. Just the 48-base CDR3 DNA is kept, in frame starting at base 1. In regard to this clone: This clone's antigen is unknown. No qualities accompany the bases; no much larger clone lies one base away.

The immunoSEQ Assay, a bias-controlled multiplex PCR, was used to amplify TCRbeta CDR3 regions from genomic DNA. The source study handled its data this way. Nucleated cell counts per sample were estimated from amplification of reference gene primers within the assay. To quantify the absolute abundance of each unique TCRbeta CDR3 rearrangement, sequence reads were collapsed and filtered. For each sample, productive Simpson clonality was calculated by taking the square root of Simpson's diversity index across productive rearrangements. In TCRdb, the immuneACCESS table is reduced to in-frame sequences with V and J assigned. These tables do not hold every clone; where another copy was compared, an unresolved V gene accounts for under half, and the others remain unexplained. V and J calls and clone size come straight from that table; D and trimming were deduced from the DNA. The sample yields 380,000 or so clones; 80% to 90% were counted once. The top ten constitute around 1.2% of the sample.

The chain links TRBV15 with TRBJ2-3, with a weak D call of TRBD1 (5 bases match). The sample consisted of peripheral blood. The source of this sequence is a man aged 40-50 years with acute or convalescent COVID-19. The nucleotide sequence is TGTGCCACCAGCAGAGACAGGGTAGTAGGCACAGATACGCAGTATTTT. This codes for CATSRDRVVGTDTQYF.